This T cell receptor beta chain was identified in a study of regulatory T cells in long-lasting Graves disease. Study-wide findings and caveats: TRBV28, TRBJ1-2 and TRBJ2-5 were segments that persistent disease favored. More public clonotypes were shared by persistent patients (around 2,600) than by new patients (roughly 870). Accuracy was possibly reduced by small sample size. Relative to newly diagnosed Graves' patients, persistent ones had lower TCR diversity.

Through Arm-PCR of CDR3 regions and iRepertoire HTBI primers, TCR beta libraries were built. TCRdb passed the multiplex PCR reads through MiXCR, listing each CDR3 protein once. The sample yields 300,000 to 400,000 distinct CDR3 sequences, about 18% seen once. In its sample, this clonotype was seen many times. What it recognizes is unknown. The CDR3 totals 16 residues. The germline V gene encodes CDR1 DFQATT and CDR2 SNEGSKA (reference sequence). V shed 0 bases and J shed 3 bases, with 14 bases lying between them. Time point of the sample: newly diagnosed GD, antithyroid drugs for less than 3 months. TCR sequences were obtained from RNA taken from PBMCs.

The V gene is TRBV20-1, the J gene TRBJ2-2; D assignment may be TRBD1 or TRBD2 (7 bases each). The TCR originated in a female donor with Graves disease. The sample in question was peripheral blood mononuclear cells (PBMCs), obtained at new diagnosis, from a patient treated with antithyroid drugs. For the CDR3, the DNA is TGCAGTGCTAGAGATTGGGGGAGGGGGCACACCGGGGAGCTGTTTTTT. Protein sequence: CSARDWGRGHTGELFF.